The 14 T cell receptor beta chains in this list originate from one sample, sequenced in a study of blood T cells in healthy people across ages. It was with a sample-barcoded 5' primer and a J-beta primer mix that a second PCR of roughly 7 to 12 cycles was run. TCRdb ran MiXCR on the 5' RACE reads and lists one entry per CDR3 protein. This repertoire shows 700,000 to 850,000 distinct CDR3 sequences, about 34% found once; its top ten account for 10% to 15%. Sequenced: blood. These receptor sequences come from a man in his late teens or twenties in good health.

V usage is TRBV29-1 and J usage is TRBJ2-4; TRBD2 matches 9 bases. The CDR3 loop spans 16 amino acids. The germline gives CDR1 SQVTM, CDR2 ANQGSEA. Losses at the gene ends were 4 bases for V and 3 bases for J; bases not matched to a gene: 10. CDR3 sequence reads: CSVGLAGVEDKNIQYF. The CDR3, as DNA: TGCAGCGTTGGGTTAGCGGGGGTGGAAGACAAAAACATTCAGTACTTC. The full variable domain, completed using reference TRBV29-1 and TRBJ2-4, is SAVISQKPSRDICQRGTSLTIQCQVDSQVTMMFWYRQQPGQSLTLIATANQGSEATYESGFVIDKFPISRPNLTFSTLTVSNMSPEDSSIYLCSVGLAGVEDKNIQYFGAGTRLSVL.

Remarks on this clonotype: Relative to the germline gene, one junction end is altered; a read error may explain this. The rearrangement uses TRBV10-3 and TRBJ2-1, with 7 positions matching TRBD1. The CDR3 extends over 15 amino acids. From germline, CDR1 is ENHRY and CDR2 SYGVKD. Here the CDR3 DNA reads TGTGTCATCAAGACAGGGAGCCCCATCTACAATGAGCAGTTCTTC. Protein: CVIKTGSPIYNEQFF.

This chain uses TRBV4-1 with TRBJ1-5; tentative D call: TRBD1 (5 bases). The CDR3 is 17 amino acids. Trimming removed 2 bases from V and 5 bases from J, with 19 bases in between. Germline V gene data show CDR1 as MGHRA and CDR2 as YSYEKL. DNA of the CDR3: TGCGCCAGCAGCCAACCACGGGGCCAGGGTTTAGATCAGCCCCAGCATTTT. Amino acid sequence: CASSQPRGQGLDQPQHF.

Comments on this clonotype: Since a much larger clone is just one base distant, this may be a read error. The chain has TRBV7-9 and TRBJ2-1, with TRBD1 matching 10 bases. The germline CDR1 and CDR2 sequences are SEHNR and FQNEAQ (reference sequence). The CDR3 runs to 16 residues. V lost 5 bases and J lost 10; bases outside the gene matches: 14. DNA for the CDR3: TGTGCCAGCAGCCACAGTGGGACAGGGGTCCTCGGAGAGCAGTTCTTC. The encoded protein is CASSHSGTGVLGEQFF.

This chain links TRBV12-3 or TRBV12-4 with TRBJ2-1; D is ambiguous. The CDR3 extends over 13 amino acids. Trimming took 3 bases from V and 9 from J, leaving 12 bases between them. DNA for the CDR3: TGTGCCAGCAGTTTTCCCGGGTTCCTTGAGCAGTTCTTC. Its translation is CASSFPGFLEQFF.

CDR3 DNA: TGTGCCAGCAGTTTTTCTTTGACCCAGCCCCAGCATTTT. This encodes CASSFSLTQPQHF. The chain has TRBV12-3 or TRBV12-4 and TRBJ1-5; D is ambiguous. V was pared by 3 bases and J by 7 bases, with 10 bases between. The CDR3 runs to 13 residues.

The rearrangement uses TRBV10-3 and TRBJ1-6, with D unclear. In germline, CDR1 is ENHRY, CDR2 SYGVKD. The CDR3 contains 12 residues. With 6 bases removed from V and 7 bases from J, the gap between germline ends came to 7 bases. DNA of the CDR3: TGTGCCATCAGGGACCTCAATTCACCCCTCCACTTT. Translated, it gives CAIRDLNSPLHF.

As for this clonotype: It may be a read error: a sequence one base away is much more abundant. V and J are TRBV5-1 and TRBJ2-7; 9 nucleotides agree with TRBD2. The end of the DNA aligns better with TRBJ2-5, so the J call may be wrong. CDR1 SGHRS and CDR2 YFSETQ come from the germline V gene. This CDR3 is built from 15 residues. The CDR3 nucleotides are TGCACCAGCAGCCCCTTGGTAGCGGGGGAAGAGACCCAGTACTTC. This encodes CTSSPLVAGEETQYF.

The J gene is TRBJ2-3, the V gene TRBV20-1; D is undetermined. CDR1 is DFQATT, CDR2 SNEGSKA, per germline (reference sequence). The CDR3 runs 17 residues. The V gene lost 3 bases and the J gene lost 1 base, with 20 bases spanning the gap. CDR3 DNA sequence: TGCAGTGCTAGTAGCCCCCCCCAGCTAGTTGGCACAGATACGCAGTATTTT. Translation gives CSASSPPQLVGTDTQYF.

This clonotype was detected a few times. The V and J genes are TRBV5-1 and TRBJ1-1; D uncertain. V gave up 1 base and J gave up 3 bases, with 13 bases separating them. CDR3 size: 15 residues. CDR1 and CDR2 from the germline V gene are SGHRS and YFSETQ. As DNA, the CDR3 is TGCGCCAGCAGCTTGAAAAGCATTATTTACACTGAAGCTTTCTTT. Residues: CASSLKSIIYTEAFF.

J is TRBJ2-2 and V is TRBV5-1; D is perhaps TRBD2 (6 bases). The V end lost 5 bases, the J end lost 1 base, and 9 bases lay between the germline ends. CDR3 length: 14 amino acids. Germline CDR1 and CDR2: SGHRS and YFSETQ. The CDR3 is CASRRTMNTGELFF. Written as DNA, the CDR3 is TGCGCCAGCAGGCGGACTATGAACACCGGGGAGCTGTTTTTT.

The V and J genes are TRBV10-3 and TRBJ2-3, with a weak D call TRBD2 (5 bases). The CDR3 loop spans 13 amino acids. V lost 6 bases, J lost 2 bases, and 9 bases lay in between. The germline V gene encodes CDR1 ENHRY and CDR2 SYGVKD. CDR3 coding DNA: TGTGCCATCAGGGAGGCGCCCACAGATACGCAGTATTTT. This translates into CAIREAPTDTQYF.

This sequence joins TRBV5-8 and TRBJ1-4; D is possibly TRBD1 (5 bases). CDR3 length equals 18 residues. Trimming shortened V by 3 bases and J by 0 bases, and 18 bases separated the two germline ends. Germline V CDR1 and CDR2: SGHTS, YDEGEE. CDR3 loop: CASSWSGTDGATNEKLFF. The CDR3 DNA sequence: TGTGCCAGCAGCTGGTCCGGGACGGACGGTGCAACTAATGAAAAACTGTTTTTT.

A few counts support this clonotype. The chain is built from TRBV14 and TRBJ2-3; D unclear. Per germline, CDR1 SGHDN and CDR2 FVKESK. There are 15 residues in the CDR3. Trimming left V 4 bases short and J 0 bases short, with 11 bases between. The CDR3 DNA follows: TGTGCCAGCAGCCCCCACATCACTAGCACAGATACGCAGTATTTT. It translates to CASSPHITSTDTQYF.